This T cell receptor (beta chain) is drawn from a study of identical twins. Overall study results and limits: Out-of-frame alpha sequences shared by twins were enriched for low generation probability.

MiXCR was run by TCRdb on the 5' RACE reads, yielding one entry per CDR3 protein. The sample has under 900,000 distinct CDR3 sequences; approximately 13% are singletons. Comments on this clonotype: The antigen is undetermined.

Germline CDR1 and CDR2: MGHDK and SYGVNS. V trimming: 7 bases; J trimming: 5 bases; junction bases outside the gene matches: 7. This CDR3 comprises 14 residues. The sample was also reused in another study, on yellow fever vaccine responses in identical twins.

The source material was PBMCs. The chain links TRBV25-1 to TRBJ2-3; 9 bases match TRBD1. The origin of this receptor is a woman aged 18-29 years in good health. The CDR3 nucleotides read TGTGCCAGCATGACAGGGGGACGAAGAGATACGCAGTATTTT. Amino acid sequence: CASMTGGRRDTQYF.